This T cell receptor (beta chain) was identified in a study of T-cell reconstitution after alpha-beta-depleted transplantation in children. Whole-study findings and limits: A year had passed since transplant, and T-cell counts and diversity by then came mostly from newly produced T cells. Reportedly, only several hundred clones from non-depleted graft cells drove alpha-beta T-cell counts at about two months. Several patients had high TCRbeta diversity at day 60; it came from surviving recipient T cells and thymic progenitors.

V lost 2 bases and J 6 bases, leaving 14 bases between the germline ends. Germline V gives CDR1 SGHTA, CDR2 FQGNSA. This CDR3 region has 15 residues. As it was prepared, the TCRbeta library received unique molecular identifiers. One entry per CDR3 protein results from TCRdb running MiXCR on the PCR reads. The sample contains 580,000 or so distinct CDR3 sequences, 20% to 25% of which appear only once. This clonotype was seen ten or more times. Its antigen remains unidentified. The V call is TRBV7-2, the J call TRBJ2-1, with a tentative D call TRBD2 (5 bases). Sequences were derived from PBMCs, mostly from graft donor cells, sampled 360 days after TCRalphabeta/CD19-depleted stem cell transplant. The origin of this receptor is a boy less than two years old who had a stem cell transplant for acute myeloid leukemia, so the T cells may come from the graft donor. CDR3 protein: CASSLLAINPNEQFF. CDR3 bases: TGTGCCAGCAGCTTATTAGCGATAAACCCCAATGAGCAGTTCTTC.